Listed below are T cell receptor beta chains from one sample, sequenced in a study of blood T cell repertoires in COVID-19. Assay used: immunoSEQ multiplex PCR; TCRdb lists only in-frame clones, some missing. The table shows roughly 220,000 clones, with 80% to 90% occurring only once. Sequencing was performed on PBMCs or T cells enriched from blood (not recorded which). The receptors were gathered from a woman in her late teens or twenties in a cohort exposed to, infected with or recovered from COVID-19 (not recorded which). The CDR3 runs from the conserved cysteine through the conserved F or W.

v_call,j_call,cdr3_aa
TRBV28,TRBJ2-3,CASSLGDSAATDTQYF
TRBV9,TRBJ1-2,CASSRQGGDANYGYTF
TRBV9,TRBJ1-5,CASSVEPDYSNQPQHF
TRBV11-3,TRBJ2-1,CASSYTLNGEQFF
TRBV11-3,TRBJ1-5,CASSLSTGINQPQHF
TRBV6-5,TRBJ2-7,CAGGLGTSAYEQYF
TRBV5-1,TRBJ2-2,CASIDSLNTGELFF
TRBV2,TRBJ2-3,CASKEDFRSDTQYF
TRBV5-6,TRBJ1-1,CATRGQLGADEAFF
TRBV11-3,TRBJ2-2,CASSVREGTGELFF
TRBV11-2,TRBJ1-5,CASSYDREGNQPQHF
TRBV28,TRBJ1-1,CAGRGRVYTEAFF